This T cell receptor beta chain was obtained from a study of cytomegalovirus exposure and HLA in healthy donors. The ends lost 8 bases at V and 3 bases at J; junction bases unmatched: 4. The CDR3 loop spans 12 amino acids. Germline CDR1 reads GTSNPN; CDR2 reads SVGIG (reference sequence). The study ran its PCR with 60 Vbeta and 13 Jbeta primers. TCRdb keeps only in-frame clones here, not all; method: immunoSEQ multiplex PCR. Of about 160,000 clones listed, 75% are singletons. Sequenced material: PBMCs. The TCR originated in a woman between 45 and 60 years old in good health and CMV-seropositive. V gene TRBV30 combines with J gene TRBJ2-3, with 8 bases identical to TRBD2. In nucleotides, the CDR3 is TGTGCCGGGAAGCGGGGGACAGATACGCAGTATTTT. As protein: CAGKRGTDTQYF.